These 30 T cell receptor beta chains were all obtained from the same sample, sequenced in a study of cytomegalovirus exposure and HLA in healthy donors. Researchers ran the PCR with 60 Vbeta and 13 Jbeta primers. Assay: immunoSEQ multiplex PCR; the TCRdb copy retains only in-frame clones and omits some. Of about 130,000 clones in the sample, more than 8% were seen once. Source material: PBMCs. Source of these receptors: a middle-aged man in good health and CMV-seronegative.

This clone was observed a handful of times. Other nucleotide sequences from this sample produce the same CDR3. The V and J genes are TRBV5-1 and TRBJ2-5; perhaps TRBD2 as D (6 bases). This CDR3 comprises 14 residues. CDR1 SGHRS and CDR2 YFSETQ come from the germline V gene. V shed 0 bases and J shed 2 bases, with 8 bases lying between them. The CDR3 DNA reads TGCGCCAGCAGCTTGGGCGGGGTTCAAGAGACCCAGTACTTC. Its protein is CASSLGGVQETQYF.

This clone was seen a few times. The chain links TRBV5-4 to TRBJ2-7; TRBD2 agrees at 10 bases. Germline V CDR1 and CDR2: SGHNT, YYREEE (reference sequence). CDR3 size: 14 residues. The ends lost 5 bases at V and 6 bases at J; junction bases unmatched: 8. CDR3 residues: CASSSGLAEGEQYF. CDR3 sequence (DNA): TGTGCCAGCAGTTCCGGACTAGCGGAGGGCGAGCAGTACTTC.

CDR3 in amino acids: CSVVGTRSYNEQFF. CDR3 in DNA: TGCAGCGTTGTGGGGACAAGGTCCTACAATGAGCAGTTCTTC. J is TRBJ2-1 and V is TRBV29-1; D perhaps matches TRBD1 (6 bases). This CDR3 has 14 amino acids. V was shortened by 4 bases and J by 1 base, with 11 bases between the two germline ends. Germline CDR1 and CDR2: SQVTM and ANQGSEA.

V gene TRBV11-2 combines with J gene TRBJ1-1, with 9 bases that match TRBD1. CDR3 size: 13 residues. CDR1 SGHAT and CDR2 FQNNGV come from the germline V gene. V lost 5 bases, J lost 4 bases, and 2 bases stayed unmatched. CDR3 coding DNA: TGTGCCAGCAGCCAGGACAGGGGCACTGAAGCTTTCTTT. This codes for CASSQDRGTEAFF.

This clone was found a few times. The genes are TRBV5-1 and TRBJ1-2; D is perhaps TRBD1 (6 bases). Deletions cut 0 bases from V and 3 bases from J, with 12 bases between. This CDR3 is 15 amino acids long. Germline CDR1 reads SGHRS; CDR2 reads YFSETQ. CDR3 nucleotides: TGCGCCAGCAGCTTGGAGGGGGTCGTGGACTATGGCTACACCTTC. Residues: CASSLEGVVDYGYTF.

This clone turned up a few times. The chain employs TRBV27 and TRBJ2-1, with 12 bases that match TRBD1. Trimming cost V 6 bases and J 9 bases; bases outside gene matches: 6. The CDR3 is 14 residues long. Germline CDR1 and CDR2: MNHEY and SMNVEV (reference sequence). The CDR3 is CASSPGQGAGEQFF. DNA for the CDR3: TGTGCCAGCAGCCCGGGACAGGGGGCTGGTGAGCAGTTCTTC.

The gene calls are TRBV28 and TRBJ1-6, with D unclear. Trimming left V 7 bases short and J 8 bases short, with 15 bases between. The germline V gene has CDR1 MDHEN and CDR2 SYDVKM. The CDR3 is 14 residues long. The CDR3 region is CASTSLPPDSPLHF. CDR3 nucleotide sequence: TGTGCCAGCACCTCGCTCCCGCCGGATTCACCCCTCCACTTT.

The sample holds a few counts of this clone. V gene TRBV14 combines with J gene TRBJ1-6, with a possible D match to TRBD1 (6 bases). The V gene lost 2 bases and the J gene lost 9 bases, with 20 bases spanning the gap. Per the germline V gene, CDR1 is SGHDN and CDR2 is FVKESK. The CDR3 has 17 residues. The CDR3 nucleotides are TGTGCCAGCAGCCAAAAGGTCGGGGACACGTCCTTTTCACCCCTCCACTTT. Translated, it gives CASSQKVGDTSFSPLHF.

The gene calls are TRBV4-1 and TRBJ2-7; 14 positions agree with TRBD2. V lost 0 bases to trimming and J lost 4 bases; unmatched junction nucleotides: 2. The CDR3 contains 16 residues. Germline CDR1 and CDR2: MGHRA and YSYEKL. For the CDR3, the DNA is TGCGCCAGCAGCCAAGAACGGACTAGCGGGAGGTACGAGCAGTACTTC. This sequence encodes CASSQERTSGRYEQYF.

This clone has more than one count but fewer than ten. J is TRBJ2-3 and V is TRBV6-1, with TRBD2 identical over 13 bases. Per the germline V gene, CDR1 is MNHNS and CDR2 is SASEGT. V shed 0 bases, J shed 2 bases, and the junction held 5 bases outside the gene matches. The CDR3 spans 18 residues. The CDR3 sequence is CASSEATSGGGTTDTQYF. For the CDR3, the DNA is TGTGCCAGCAGTGAAGCTACTAGCGGGGGGGGCACCACAGATACGCAGTATTTT.

The rearrangement joins TRBV5-6 to TRBJ1-1; TRBD1 is a possible D gene (5 bases). Germline V gene lookup returns CDR1 SGHDT and CDR2 YYEEEE. V lost 4 bases and J lost 5, with 9 bases in between. The CDR3 totals 12 residues. In DNA, the CDR3 is TGTGCCAGCAGCGCGGGGGGGACTGAAGCTTTCTTT. Encoded protein: CASSAGGTEAFF.

The V and J genes are TRBV2 and TRBJ1-2; D uncertain. Germline V lookup: CDR1 SNHLY, CDR2 FYNNEI. This CDR3 region has 16 residues. V gave up 6 bases and J gave up 3 bases, with 20 bases separating them. CDR3: CASREGGLSVDYGYTF. For the CDR3, the DNA is TGTGCCAGCAGAGAGGGTGGGTTGTCAGTTGACTATGGCTACACCTTC.

This clone has more than one count but fewer than ten. The chain joins TRBV27 to TRBJ1-3; tentative D call: TRBD1 (5 bases). Trimming took off 3 bases at V and 3 bases at J, with 9 bases between the two ends. This CDR3 spans 14 amino acids. Germline V gene sequence: CDR1 MNHEY, CDR2 SMNVEV (reference sequence). This CDR3 reads CASSFSRDGNTIYF. CDR3 coding DNA: TGTGCCAGCAGTTTCTCCAGGGATGGAAACACCATATATTTT.

This chain connects TRBV27 to TRBJ2-3; a possible D gene is TRBD2 (6 bases). Germline V CDR1 and CDR2: MNHEY, SMNVEV (reference sequence). This CDR3 is 14 amino acids long. Trimming shortened V by 6 bases and J by 2 bases, and 12 bases separated the two germline ends. In DNA form, the CDR3 reads TGTGCCAGCAGCAGGCGGGGCAACACAGATACGCAGTATTTT. It translates to CASSRRGNTDTQYF.

This clone was picked up a small number of times. The chain uses TRBV7-9 and TRBJ1-2; D is uncertain. CDR3 length: 12 amino acids. Per the germline V gene, CDR1 is SEHNR and CDR2 is FQNEAQ (reference sequence). The V end was cut by 5 bases, the J end by 6 bases, with 10 bases between. The CDR3 sequence: CASSPPEDGYTF. In DNA, the CDR3 is TGTGCCAGCAGCCCCCCAGAGGATGGCTACACCTTC.

The chain joins TRBV5-1 to TRBJ2-3; 7 positions match TRBD2. The CDR3 contains 16 residues. Trimming cost V 4 bases and J 0 bases; bases outside gene matches: 8. CDR1 is SGHRS, CDR2 YFSETQ, per germline. CDR3 residues: CASSIPSGFSTDTQYF. The CDR3 bases are TGCGCCAGCAGCATACCTAGCGGATTTAGCACAGATACGCAGTATTTT.

The rearrangement links TRBV5-1 to TRBJ2-7; 11 bases match TRBD2. Germline V gives CDR1 SGHRS, CDR2 YFSETQ. The CDR3 consists of 14 residues. The V gene end was trimmed by 2 bases and the J gene end by 3 bases; junction bases not matched to a gene: 1. This CDR3 reads CASSLGTSGYEQYF. The CDR3 region has the DNA TGCGCCAGCAGCTTAGGGACTAGCGGCTACGAGCAGTACTTC.

The chain employs TRBV2 and TRBJ2-5, with 7 bases matching TRBD1. CDR3 length: 14 amino acids. The germline gives CDR1 SNHLY, CDR2 FYNNEI. V dropped 6 bases and J dropped 3; count of bases not matched to a gene: 7. The CDR3 protein is CASSQTGLKETQYF. The CDR3 region has the DNA TGTGCCAGCAGCCAGACAGGGTTGAAAGAGACCCAGTACTTC.

This clone was counted between two and nine times. CDR3 loop: CASSFGLGSTDTQYF. DNA of the CDR3: TGCGCCAGCAGCTTCGGACTTGGTAGCACAGATACGCAGTATTTT. The V gene is TRBV5-1, the J gene TRBJ2-3, with a possible D match to TRBD2 (5 bases). Germline values: CDR1 SGHRS, CDR2 YFSETQ. V lost 2 bases, J lost 0 bases, and 10 bases lay in between. The CDR3 extends over 15 amino acids.

The V and J genes are TRBV27 and TRBJ1-2; D remains unclear. In germline, CDR1 is MNHEY, CDR2 SMNVEV (reference sequence). V was trimmed by 5 bases and J by 4 bases, leaving 14 bases between them. This CDR3 comprises 14 residues. The CDR3 DNA reads as TGTGCCAGCAGTCCCCGGGGAGGAGCCTATGGCTACACCTTC. It specifies CASSPRGGAYGYTF.

As to this clone: At one end, the junction sequence differs from germline, possibly due to a read error. This sequence joins TRBV28 and TRBJ2-3, with 11 bases fitting TRBD1. The CDR3 spans 15 residues. Germline CDR1 reads MDHEN; CDR2 reads SYDVKM. CDR3 sequence reads: CASSLDRGHQDKQYF. The CDR3 DNA sequence: TGTGCCAGCAGTTTGGACAGGGGGCATCAAGATAAGCAGTATTTT.

This clone was seen a handful of times. This chain connects TRBV6-5 to TRBJ1-2; D is uncertain. There are 14 residues in the CDR3. Germline V lookup: CDR1 MNHEY, CDR2 SVGAGI. Between the trimmed V and J ends, which lost 0 bases and 6 bases, there was a span of 11 bases. The CDR3 bases are TGTGCCAGCAGTTACTCGACGGGTTTAGATGGCTACACCTTC. Residues: CASSYSTGLDGYTF.

This clone was detected only a few times. The chain uses TRBV7-2 and TRBJ2-5; 7 nucleotides match TRBD2. V was pared by 3 bases and J by 5 bases, with 6 bases of the junction left unmatched. This CDR3 is built from 14 residues. The germline V gene has CDR1 SGHTA and CDR2 FQGNSA. This CDR3 reads CASSFRRGGETQYF. The CDR3 DNA follows: TGTGCCAGCAGCTTCCGACGGGGAGGGGAGACCCAGTACTTC.

The chain joins TRBV29-1 to TRBJ1-2; 10 bases match TRBD1. Germline-derived CDR1 and CDR2 are SQVTM and ANQGSEA. The CDR3 totals 15 residues. Germline trimming cut 0 bases from V and 6 bases from J; bases unmatched to any gene: 7. This CDR3 is CSVEEKGQGFHGYTF. CDR3 coding DNA: TGCAGCGTTGAAGAGAAGGGACAGGGGTTCCATGGCTACACCTTC.

This clone appeared a few times. This chain links TRBV6-1 with TRBJ2-5; 11 bases are a match to TRBD1. This CDR3 comprises 14 residues. CDR1 and CDR2 (germline): MNHNS, SASEGT. V gave up 7 bases and J gave up 2 bases; unmatched junction bases: 3. The CDR3 region has the DNA TGTGCCAGCAATAGGGACAGGGGGCAAGAGACCCAGTACTTC. It specifies CASNRDRGQETQYF.

Only a few counts were recorded for this clone. The conserved final phenylalanine or tryptophan is absent from the CDR3, which likely points to a read error. No DNA is shown, since the ends of the CDR3 on it are uncertain; the CDR3 is the one TCRdb lists. The J gene is TRBJ2-3, the V gene TRBV25-1; the table's TRBD2 call for D was not verified on the DNA. The CDR3 comprises 14 residues, both ends counted. Germline lookup yields CDR1 MGHDK and CDR2 SYGVNS. The CDR3: CASSPGLDADTKYL.

The CDR3 nucleotides read TGTGCCAGCAGCTTAGGCCCTACAGGGGGAGGTAATGAAAAACTGTTTTTT. This translates into CASSLGPTGGGNEKLFF. The V gene is TRBV7-2, the J gene TRBJ1-4; 8 bases are a match to TRBD1. The CDR3 has 17 residues. Losses at the gene ends were 1 base for V and 4 bases for J; bases not matched to a gene: 8. The germline V gene has CDR1 SGHTA and CDR2 FQGNSA.

This clone came up a few times. The chain couples TRBV2 to TRBJ2-1; 11 positions match TRBD2. From germline, CDR1 is SNHLY and CDR2 FYNNEI. The V gene end was trimmed by 9 bases and the J gene end by 3 bases; junction bases not matched to a gene: 1. The CDR3 loop spans 13 amino acids. DNA for the CDR3: TGTGCCAGAGGGACTAGCGGCTACAATGAGCAGTTCTTC. As protein: CARGTSGYNEQFF.

CDR3: CASSQDNRGGTDTQYF. The CDR3 nucleotides are TGCGCCAGCAGCCAAGATAACCGGGGGGGCACAGATACGCAGTATTTT. J is TRBJ2-3 and V is TRBV4-1; 7 nucleotides match TRBD2. Losses at the gene ends were 0 bases for V and 1 base for J; bases not matched to a gene: 4. CDR1 and CDR2 from the germline V gene are MGHRA and YSYEKL. The CDR3 runs 16 residues.

This clone was picked up a small number of times. This chain uses TRBV6-4 with TRBJ1-1; TRBD1 aligns across 9 bases. V lost 6 bases, J lost 5 bases, and 4 bases stayed unmatched. Germline V gene sequence: CDR1 MRHNA, CDR2 SNTAGT. The CDR3 runs to 13 residues. Written as DNA, the CDR3 is TGTGCCAGCAGAGAAGACAGGGGGACTGAAGCTTTCTTT. This sequence encodes CASREDRGTEAFF.